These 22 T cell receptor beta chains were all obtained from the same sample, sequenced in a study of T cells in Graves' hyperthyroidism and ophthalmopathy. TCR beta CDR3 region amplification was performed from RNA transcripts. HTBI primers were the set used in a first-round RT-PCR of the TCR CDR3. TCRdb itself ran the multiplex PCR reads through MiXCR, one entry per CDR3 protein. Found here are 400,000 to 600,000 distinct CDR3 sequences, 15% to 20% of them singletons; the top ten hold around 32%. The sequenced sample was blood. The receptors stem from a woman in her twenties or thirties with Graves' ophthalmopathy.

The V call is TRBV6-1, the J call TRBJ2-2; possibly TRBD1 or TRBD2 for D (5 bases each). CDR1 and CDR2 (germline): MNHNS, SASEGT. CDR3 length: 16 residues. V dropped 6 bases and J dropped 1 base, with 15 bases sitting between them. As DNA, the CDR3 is TGTGCCAGCAGCCGCCCGGGGCAGGGGAACACCGGGGAGCTGTTTTTT. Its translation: CASSRPGQGNTGELFF.

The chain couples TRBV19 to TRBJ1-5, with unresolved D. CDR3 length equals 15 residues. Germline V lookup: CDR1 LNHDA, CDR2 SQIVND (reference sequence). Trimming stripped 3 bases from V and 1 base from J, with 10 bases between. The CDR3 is CASSIGGYSNQPQHF. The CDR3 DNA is TGTGCCAGTAGTATTGGAGGGTACAGCAATCAGCCCCAGCATTTT.

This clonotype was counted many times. CDR3 protein: CASRPGGYTEAFF. The CDR3 bases are TGTGCCAGCAGACCTGGGGGGTACACTGAAGCTTTCTTT. V is TRBV27 and J is TRBJ1-1, with D maybe TRBD1 (5 bases). V gave up 6 bases and J gave up 3 bases, with 11 bases separating them. The CDR3 is made up of 13 amino acids. Germline CDR1 reads MNHEY; CDR2 reads SMNVEV (reference sequence).

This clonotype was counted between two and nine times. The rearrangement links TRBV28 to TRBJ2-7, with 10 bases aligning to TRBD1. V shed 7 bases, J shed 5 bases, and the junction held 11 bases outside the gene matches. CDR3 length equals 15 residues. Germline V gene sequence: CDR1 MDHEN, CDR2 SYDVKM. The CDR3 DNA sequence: TGTGCCAGCACCCGGGGGACAGGGGTCATCGACGAGCAGTACTTC. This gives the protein CASTRGTGVIDEQYF.

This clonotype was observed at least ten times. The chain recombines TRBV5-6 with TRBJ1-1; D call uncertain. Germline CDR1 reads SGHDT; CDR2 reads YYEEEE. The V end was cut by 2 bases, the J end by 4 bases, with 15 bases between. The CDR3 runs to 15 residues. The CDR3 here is CASSFGRGRGTEAFF. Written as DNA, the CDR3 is TGTGCCAGCAGCTTCGGTCGGGGTCGGGGCACTGAAGCTTTCTTT.

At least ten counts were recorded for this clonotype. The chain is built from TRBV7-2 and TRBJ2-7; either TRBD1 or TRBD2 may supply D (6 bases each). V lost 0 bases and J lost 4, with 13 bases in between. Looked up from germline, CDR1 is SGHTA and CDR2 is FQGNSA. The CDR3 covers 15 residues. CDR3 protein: CASSLATGARYEQYF. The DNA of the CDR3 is TGTGCCAGCAGCTTAGCGACGGGGGCTCGGTACGAGCAGTACTTC.

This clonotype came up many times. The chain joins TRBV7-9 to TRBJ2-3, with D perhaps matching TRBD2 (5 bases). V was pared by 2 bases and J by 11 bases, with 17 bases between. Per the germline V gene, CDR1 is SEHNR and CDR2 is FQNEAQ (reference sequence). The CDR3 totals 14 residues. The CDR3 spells CASSLNPSGPRQYF. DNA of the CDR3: TGTGCCAGCAGCTTAAACCCCAGCGGACCCAGGCAGTATTTT.

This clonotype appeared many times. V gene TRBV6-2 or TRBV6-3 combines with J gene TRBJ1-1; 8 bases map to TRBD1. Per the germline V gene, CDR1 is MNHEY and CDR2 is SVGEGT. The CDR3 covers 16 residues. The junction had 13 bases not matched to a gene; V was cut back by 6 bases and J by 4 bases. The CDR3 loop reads CASSTSTGAYGTEAFF. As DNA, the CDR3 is TGTGCCAGCAGCACCTCGACAGGGGCCTACGGCACTGAAGCTTTCTTT.

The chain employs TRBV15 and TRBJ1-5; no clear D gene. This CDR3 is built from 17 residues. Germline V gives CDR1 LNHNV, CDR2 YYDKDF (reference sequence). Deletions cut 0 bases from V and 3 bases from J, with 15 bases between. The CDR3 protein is CATSRDLIAGDNQPQHF. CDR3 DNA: TGTGCCACCAGCAGAGATTTAATAGCAGGAGACAATCAGCCCCAGCATTTT.

CDR3 in DNA: TGTGCCAGCAGCTTGGTCGGGGGGGTCGACACTGAAGCTTTCTTT. As protein: CASSLVGGVDTEAFF. The genes are TRBV7-2 and TRBJ1-1; possible D gene TRBD1, 5 bases. This CDR3 comprises 15 residues. The V end lost 3 bases, the J end lost 3 bases, and 14 bases lay between the germline ends. CDR1 is SGHTA, CDR2 FQGNSA, per germline.

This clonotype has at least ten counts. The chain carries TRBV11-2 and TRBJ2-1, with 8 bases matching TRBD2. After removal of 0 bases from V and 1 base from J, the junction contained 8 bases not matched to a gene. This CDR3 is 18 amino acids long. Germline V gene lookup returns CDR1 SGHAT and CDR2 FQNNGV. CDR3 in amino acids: CASSLETGAGVSYNEQFF. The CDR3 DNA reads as TGTGCCAGCAGCTTAGAGACGGGAGCGGGAGTATCCTACAATGAGCAGTTCTTC.

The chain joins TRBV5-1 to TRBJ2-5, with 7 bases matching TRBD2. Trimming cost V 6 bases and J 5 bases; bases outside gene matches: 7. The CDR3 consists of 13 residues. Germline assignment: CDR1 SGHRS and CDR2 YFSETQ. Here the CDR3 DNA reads TGCGCCAGCAACACGGGAGGAAAGGAGACCCAGTACTTC. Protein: CASNTGGKETQYF.

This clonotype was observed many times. CDR3 amino acids: CASSLLGRGIQYF. The DNA of the CDR3 is TGTGCCAGCAGTTTATTGGGTCGGGGCATTCAGTACTTC. The chain links TRBV28 to TRBJ2-4; weak D call: TRBD2 (5 bases). V gave up 1 base and J gave up 9 bases, with 10 bases separating them. This CDR3 region has 13 residues. Germline V gene lookup returns CDR1 MDHEN and CDR2 SYDVKM.

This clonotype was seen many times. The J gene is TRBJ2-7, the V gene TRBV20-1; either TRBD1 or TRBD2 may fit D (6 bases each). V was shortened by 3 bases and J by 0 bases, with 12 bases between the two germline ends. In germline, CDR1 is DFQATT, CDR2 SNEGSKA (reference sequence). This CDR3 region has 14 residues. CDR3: CSASHGGSSYEQYF. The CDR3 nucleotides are TGCAGTGCTAGTCACGGGGGCTCCTCCTACGAGCAGTACTTC.

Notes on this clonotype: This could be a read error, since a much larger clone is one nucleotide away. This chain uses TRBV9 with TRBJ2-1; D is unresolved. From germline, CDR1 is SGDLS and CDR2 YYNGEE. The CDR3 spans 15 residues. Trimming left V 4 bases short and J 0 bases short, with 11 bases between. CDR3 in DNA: TGTGCCAGCAGCTCCCTCCCTAGCTCCTACAATGAGCAGTTCTTC. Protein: CASSSLPSSYNEQFF.

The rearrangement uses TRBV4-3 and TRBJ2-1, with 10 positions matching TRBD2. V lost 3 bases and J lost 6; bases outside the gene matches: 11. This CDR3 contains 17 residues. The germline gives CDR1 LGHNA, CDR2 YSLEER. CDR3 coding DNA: TGCGCCAGCAGCCATCTCCCCGGGACTAGCGTCCTCAATGAGCAGTTCTTC. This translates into CASSHLPGTSVLNEQFF.

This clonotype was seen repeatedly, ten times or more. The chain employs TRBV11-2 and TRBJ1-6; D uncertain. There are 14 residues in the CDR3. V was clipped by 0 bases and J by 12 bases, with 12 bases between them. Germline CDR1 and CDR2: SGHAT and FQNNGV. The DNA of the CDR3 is TGTGCCAGCAGCTTAGATTTGGGAGGGTTACCCCTCCACTTT. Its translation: CASSLDLGGLPLHF.

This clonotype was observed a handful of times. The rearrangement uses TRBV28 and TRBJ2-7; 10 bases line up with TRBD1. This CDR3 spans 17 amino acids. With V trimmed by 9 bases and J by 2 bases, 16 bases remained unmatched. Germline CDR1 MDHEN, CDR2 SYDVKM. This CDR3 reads CASRTGGMISGPYEQYF. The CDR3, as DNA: TGTGCCAGTAGGACAGGGGGGATGATTAGCGGGCCCTACGAGCAGTACTTC.

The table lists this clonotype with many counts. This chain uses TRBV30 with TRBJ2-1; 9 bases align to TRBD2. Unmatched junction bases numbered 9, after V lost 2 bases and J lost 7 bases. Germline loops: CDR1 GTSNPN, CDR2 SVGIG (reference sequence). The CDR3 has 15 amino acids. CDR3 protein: CAWSLGVAGANEQFF. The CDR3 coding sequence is TGTGCCTGGAGTCTCGGGGTAGCGGGAGCGAATGAGCAGTTCTTC.

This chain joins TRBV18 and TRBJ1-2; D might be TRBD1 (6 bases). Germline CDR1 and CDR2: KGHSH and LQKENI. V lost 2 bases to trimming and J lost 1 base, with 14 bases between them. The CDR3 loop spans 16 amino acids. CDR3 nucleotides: TGTGCCAGCTCACCAACCGCAGCACAGGGTAACTATGGCTACACCTTC. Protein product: CASSPTAAQGNYGYTF. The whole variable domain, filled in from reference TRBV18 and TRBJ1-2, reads NAGVMQNPRHLVRRRGQEARLRCSPMKGHSHVYWYRQLPEEGLKFMVYLQKENIIDESGMPKERFSAEFPKEGPSILRIQQVVRGDSAAYFCASSPTAAQGNYGYTFGSGTRLTVV.

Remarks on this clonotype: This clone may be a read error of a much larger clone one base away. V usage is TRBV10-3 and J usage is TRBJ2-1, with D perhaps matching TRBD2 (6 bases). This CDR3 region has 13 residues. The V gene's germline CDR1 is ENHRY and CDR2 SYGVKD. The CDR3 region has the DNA TGTGCCATAGCGGGTAGCTCCTACAATGGGCAGTTCTTC. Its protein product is CAIAGSSYNGQFF.

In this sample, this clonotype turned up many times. The chain's CDR3 is CASSLGLANTNEQFF. The CDR3, as DNA: TGTGCCAGCAGCCTAGGACTAGCAAATACCAATGAGCAGTTCTTC. The chain combines TRBV3-1 with TRBJ2-1; 8 positions match TRBD2. There are 15 residues in the CDR3. Germline CDR1 LGHDT, CDR2 YNNKEL (reference sequence). With 4 bases clipped from V and 6 bases from J, the junction kept 8 bases outside the gene matches.